The present T cell receptor (beta chain) was sequenced within a study of control samples from healthy donors and cancer patients. Sequenced by immunoSEQ multiplex PCR; TCRdb stores in-frame clones only, minus some. The table has some 170,000 clones, around 94% seen once; the top ten hold less than 15%. Per the germline V gene, CDR1 is MNHEY and CDR2 is SVGEGT. This CDR3 has 14 amino acids. The V and J ends lost 6 bases and 4 bases respectively, with 16 bases between them. This receptor was identified in a man between 60 and 75 years old with colorectal cancer. J is TRBJ2-7 and V is TRBV6-2 or TRBV6-3; D is unclear. The sequencing sample was made of PBMCs. The chain's CDR3 is CASSPHLSRYEQYF. CDR3 DNA sequence: TGTGCCAGCAGCCCACATCTCTCCCGATACGAGCAGTACTTC.